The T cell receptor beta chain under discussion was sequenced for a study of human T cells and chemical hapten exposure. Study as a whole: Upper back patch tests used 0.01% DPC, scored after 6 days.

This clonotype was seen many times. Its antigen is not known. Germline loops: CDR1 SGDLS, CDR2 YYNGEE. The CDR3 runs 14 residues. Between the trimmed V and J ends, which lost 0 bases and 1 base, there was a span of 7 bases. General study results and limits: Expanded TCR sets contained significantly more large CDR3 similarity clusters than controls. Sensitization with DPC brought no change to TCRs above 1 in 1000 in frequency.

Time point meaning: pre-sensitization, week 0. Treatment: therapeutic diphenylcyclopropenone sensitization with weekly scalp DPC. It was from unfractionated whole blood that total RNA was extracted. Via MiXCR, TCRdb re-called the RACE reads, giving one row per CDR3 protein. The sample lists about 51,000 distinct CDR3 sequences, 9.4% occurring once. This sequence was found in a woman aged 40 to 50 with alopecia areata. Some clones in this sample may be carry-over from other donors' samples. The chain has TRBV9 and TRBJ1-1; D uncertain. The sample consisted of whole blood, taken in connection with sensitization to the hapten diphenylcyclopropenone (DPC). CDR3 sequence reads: CASSVVPENTEAFF. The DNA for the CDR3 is TGTGCCAGCAGCGTAGTTCCAGAGAACACTGAAGCTTTCTTT. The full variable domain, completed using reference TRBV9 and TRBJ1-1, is DSGVTQTPKHLITATGQRVTLRCSPRSGDLSVYWYQQSLDQGLQFLIQYYNGEERAKGNILERFSAQQFPDLHSELNLSSLELGDSALYFCASSVVPENTEAFFGQGTRLTVV.